The rows below give T cell receptor beta chains drawn from one sample of a study of breast tumors, draining lymph nodes, adjacent tissues. TCRdb recomputed calls from the multiplex PCR reads with MiXCR, one row per CDR3 protein. The sample comprises about 180,000 distinct CDR3 sequences, around a third of which are singletons, and 4.3% rests with the top ten. Material for sequencing was axillary lymph node tissue. The receptors here all came from a female donor with breast cancer. Some clones in this sample may be carry-over from other donors' samples. CDR3s include the opening cysteine and the closing phenylalanine or tryptophan. A D gene is named only where the DNA matches it firmly. The size of a clone is reported for some rows only, either as once, few or many, or as a class for expanded clones.

CDR3nt | CDR3aa | abundance | j_gene | v_gene | d_gene
TGTGCCAGCAGCTTAGACCTAGCGGGAGGGAAAGAGACCCAGTACTTC | CASSLDLAGGKETQYF | many | TRBJ2-5 | TRBV7-2 | TRBD2
TGTGCCAGTAGTAGGGTGGGGCATCAGCCCCAGCATTTT | CASSRVGHQPQHF | - | TRBJ1-5 | TRBV19 | -
TGTGCCAGCAGCCCCCTTCGGGAGCAGTACTTC | CASSPLREQYF | many | TRBJ2-7 | TRBV12-3/TRBV12-4 | -
TGTGCCAGCAGTGTTGAAGGGGGGGGGCCAGAGACCCAGTACTTC | CASSVEGGGPETQYF | few | TRBJ2-5 | TRBV6-4 | -
TGTGCCAGCAGCTTTGGGCAGGGGGCAAGTGAGCAGTTCTTC | CASSFGQGASEQFF | many | TRBJ2-1 | TRBV7-2 | TRBD1
TGTGCCACCAGTGATTTGGGTGCTGGAACGGCAAGCACAGATACGCAGTATTTT | CATSDLGAGTASTDTQYF | - | TRBJ2-3 | TRBV24-1 | -
TGTGCCAGCAGTAAAGACAGATATTCACCCCTCCACTTT | CASSKDRYSPLHF | - | TRBJ1-6 | TRBV6-1 | -
TGTGCCAGCACAACTAGCGGGGGGGCCAATGAGCAGTTCTTC | CASTTSGGANEQFF | once | TRBJ2-1 | TRBV2 | TRBD2
TGTGCCAGCAGCGACACCGGGACTAACACCGGGGAGCTGTTTTTT | CASSDTGTNTGELFF | many | TRBJ2-2 | TRBV9 | -
TGCGCCAGCAGCTTGGGTTGGGCTCAGAGCGCCTACGAGCAGTACTTC | CASSLGWAQSAYEQYF | few | TRBJ2-7 | TRBV5-1 | -
TGTGCCAGCAGCGACAGAAAGGGTAAAGTCGGCGAGCAGTACTTC | CASSDRKGKVGEQYF | - | TRBJ2-7 | TRBV6-4 | -
TGCGCCAGCAGCCAAGTGGAAGGGGGGAGTCAGCCCCAGCATTTT | CASSQVEGGSQPQHF | many | TRBJ1-5 | TRBV4-1 | -
TGTGCCAGCAGCGTAGGCAGGGGGCGGAATGAGCAGTATTTT | CASSVGRGRNEQYF | - | TRBJ2-3 | TRBV9 | TRBD1
TGTGCCACCAGTGATTTGCCGGGCAGGGGATCCGAGCAGTACTTC | CATSDLPGRGSEQYF | many | TRBJ2-7 | TRBV24-1 | -
TGTGCCAGCAGTGCTAGAGGTGCAGGAAACTCCTACGAGCAGTACTTC | CASSARGAGNSYEQYF | - | TRBJ2-7 | TRBV2 | -
TGTGCCAGCAGCTCCCTCACTACCGGGGGGCTCCAAGAGACCCAGTACTTC | CASSSLTTGGLQETQYF | - | TRBJ2-5 | TRBV5-8 | -
TGTGCCAGCAGTGCCTCCGGGACAGGGGGAGGCGGGGAGCTGTTTTTT | CASSASGTGGGGELFF | once | TRBJ2-2 | TRBV2 | TRBD1
TGTGCCAGCAGCTTAAGGTCGGGCAGGGGAGACTATGGCTACACCTTC | CASSLRSGRGDYGYTF | many | TRBJ1-2 | TRBV7-2 | -
TGTGCCAGCAGTACCGGGACTAGCGGGGTTTGGGAGCAGTTCTTC | CASSTGTSGVWEQFF | many | TRBJ2-1 | TRBV12-3/TRBV12-4 | TRBD2
TGTGCCAGTAGTATCGGGGGCACGGCCGGGGAGTTGTTTTTT | CASSIGGTAGELFF | - | TRBJ2-2 | TRBV19 | -
TGTGCCTGGAGTCCTATCGGGGGTCAGCCCCAGCATTTT | CAWSPIGGQPQHF | many | TRBJ1-5 | TRBV30 | -
TGCAGTGCTCTTACTAGCGGGAGAAGAGGAGAGACCCAGTACTTC | CSALTSGRRGETQYF | many | TRBJ2-5 | TRBV20-1 | TRBD2
TGTGCCAGCAGTTTTGTGGGCGGTCAGCCCCAGCATTTT | CASSFVGGQPQHF | many | TRBJ1-5 | TRBV12-3/TRBV12-4 | -
TGCAGCGGAGACAGGGCCGTGGGCAACTATGGCTACACCTTC | CSGDRAVGNYGYTF | many | TRBJ1-2 | TRBV29-1 | TRBD1
TGTGCCAGCAGCTTAGGTAAGGGGAGCAATCAGCCCCAGCATTTT | CASSLGKGSNQPQHF | many | TRBJ1-5 | TRBV7-6 | -
TGTGCCAGCAGTGAACGGTACCCTGAAGCTTTCTTT | CASSERYPEAFF | - | TRBJ1-1 | TRBV2 | -
TGTGCCAGCAGCTTAGCCGGGGCTAGAACTAGCACAGATACGCAGTATTTT | CASSLAGARTSTDTQYF | - | TRBJ2-3 | TRBV11-2 | -
TGTGCCACCAGCAGAGATTCGGAGAAGGGTAGAGGCTACACCTTC | CATSRDSEKGRGYTF | - | TRBJ1-2 | TRBV15 | -